This T cell receptor (beta chain) came from a study of blood T cell repertoires in COVID-19. As for the study in general: Donors in the United States, Italy and Spain gave samples during acute or convalescent COVID-19.

The germline V gene encodes CDR1 SNHLY and CDR2 FYNNEI. V lost 6 bases, J lost 5 bases, and 9 bases stayed unmatched. This CDR3 comprises 15 residues. Method: immunoSEQ multiplex PCR; TCRdb's copy keeps in-frame clones and lacks some. The sample consists of 70,000 or so clones, about 84% of them appearing once. This rearrangement joins TRBV2 to TRBJ2-5; 10 bases line up with TRBD2. The TCR comes from a human donor in a cohort sampled during active COVID-19. Sequencing was carried out using peripheral blood. The CDR3 loop is CASSLSSGRIETQYF. The CDR3 DNA reads as TGTGCCAGCAGCTTGTCTAGCGGGAGAATTGAGACCCAGTACTTC.